This T cell receptor (beta chain) was recorded in a study of blood T cell repertoires in COVID-19. About the research overall: Both acute and convalescent COVID-19 samples were obtained from the United States, Italy and Spain. Sample material is recorded as cDNA or gDNA derived from T cells, B-cell-depleted T cells, or PBMCs.

The V gene's germline CDR1 is LGHNA and CDR2 YSLEER. The CDR3 consists of 15 residues. Trimming shortened V by 0 bases and J by 8 bases, and 14 bases separated the two germline ends. Authors' methods: Estimation of nucleated cell counts was performed using reference gene primer amplification. Sequenced by immunoSEQ multiplex PCR; TCRdb stores in-frame clones only, minus some. That table is the source of V, J and clone size, and D and trimming were worked out from the DNA. Of over 55,000 clones listed, around nine tenths are singletons. This clone was observed a single time. The TCR comes from a human donor in a cohort sampled during active COVID-19. The sample was peripheral blood. This chain joins TRBV4-3 and TRBJ1-5, with D unresolved. CDR3 in amino acids: CASSQETHIAEPQHF. The CDR3 bases are TGCGCCAGCAGCCAAGAAACGCACATCGCCGAGCCCCAGCATTTT.